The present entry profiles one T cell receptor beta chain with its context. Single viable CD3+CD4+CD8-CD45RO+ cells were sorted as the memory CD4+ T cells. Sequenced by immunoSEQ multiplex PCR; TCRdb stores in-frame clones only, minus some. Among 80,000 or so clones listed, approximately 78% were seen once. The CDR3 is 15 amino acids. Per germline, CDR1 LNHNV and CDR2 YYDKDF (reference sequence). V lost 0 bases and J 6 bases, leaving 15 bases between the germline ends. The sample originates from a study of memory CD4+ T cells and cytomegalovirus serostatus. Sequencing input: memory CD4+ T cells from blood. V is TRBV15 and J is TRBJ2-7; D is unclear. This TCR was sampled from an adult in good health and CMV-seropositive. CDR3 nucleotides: TGTGCCACCAGCAGAGATCGAAAGGTCAGGTTCGAGCAGTACTTC. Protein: CATSRDRKVRFEQYF.